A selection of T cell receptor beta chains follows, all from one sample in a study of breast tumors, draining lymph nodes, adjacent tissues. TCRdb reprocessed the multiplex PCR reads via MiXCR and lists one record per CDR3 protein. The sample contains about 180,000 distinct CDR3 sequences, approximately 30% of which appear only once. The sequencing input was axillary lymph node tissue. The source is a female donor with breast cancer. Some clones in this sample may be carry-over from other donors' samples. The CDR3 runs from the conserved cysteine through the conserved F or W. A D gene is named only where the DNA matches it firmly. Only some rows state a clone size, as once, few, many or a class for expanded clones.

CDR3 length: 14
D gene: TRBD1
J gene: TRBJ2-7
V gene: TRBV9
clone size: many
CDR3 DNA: TGTGCCAGCAGCGTAGAGGACAGGGGCGGCGAGCAGTACTTC
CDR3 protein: CASSVEDRGGEQYF

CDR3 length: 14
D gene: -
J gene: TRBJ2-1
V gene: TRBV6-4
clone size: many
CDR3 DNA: TGTGCCAGCAGTCGAGAACAGCGGGCGAATGAGCAGTTCTTC
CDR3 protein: CASSREQRANEQFF

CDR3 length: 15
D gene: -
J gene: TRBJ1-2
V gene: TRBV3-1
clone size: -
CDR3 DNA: TGCGCCAGCAGCCAAGAAAAGGGCAGGGGCTATAGCTACACCTTC
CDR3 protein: CASSQEKGRGYSYTF

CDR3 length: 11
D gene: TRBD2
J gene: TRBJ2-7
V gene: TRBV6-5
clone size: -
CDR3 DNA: TGTGCCAGCAGTACACTAGCGGAGCAGTACTTC
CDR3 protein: CASSTLAEQYF

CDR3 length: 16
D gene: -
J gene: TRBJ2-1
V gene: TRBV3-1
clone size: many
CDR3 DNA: TGTGCCAGCAGCCAAGGTCCATGGGGGGGCCTGGGTGAGCAGTTCTTC
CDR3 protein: CASSQGPWGGLGEQFF

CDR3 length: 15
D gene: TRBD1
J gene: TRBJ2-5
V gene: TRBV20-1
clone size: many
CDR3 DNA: TGCAGTGCTCCCCGGACAGGGGGGCGGGAAGAGACCCAGTACTTC
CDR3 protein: CSAPRTGGREETQYF

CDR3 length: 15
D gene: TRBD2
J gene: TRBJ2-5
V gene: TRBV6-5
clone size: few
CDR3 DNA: TGTGCCAGCGGGGAAAGAGGCGGGGGGCCCCGGACCCAGTACTTC
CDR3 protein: CASGERGGGPRTQYF

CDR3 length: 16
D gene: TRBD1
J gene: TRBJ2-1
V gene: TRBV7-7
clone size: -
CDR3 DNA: TGTGCTAGCAGCGCCGGACAGGGGGGGTCCTACAATGAGCAGTTCTTC
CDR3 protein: CASSAGQGGSYNEQFF

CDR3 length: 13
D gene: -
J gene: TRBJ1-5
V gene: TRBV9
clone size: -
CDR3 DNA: TGTGCCAGCAGCGTGGCAGGGGAATCCTACGAGCATTTT
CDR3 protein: CASSVAGESYEHF

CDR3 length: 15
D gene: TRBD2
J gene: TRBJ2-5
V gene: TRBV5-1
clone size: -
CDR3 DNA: TGCGCCAGCAGCTTGGGCGCGGGGGACCAAGAGACCCAGTACTTC
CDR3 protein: CASSLGAGDQETQYF

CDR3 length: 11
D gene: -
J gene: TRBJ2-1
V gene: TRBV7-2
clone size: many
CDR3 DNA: TGTGCCAGCAGCTTGGAGTATGAGCAGTTCTTC
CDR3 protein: CASSLEYEQFF

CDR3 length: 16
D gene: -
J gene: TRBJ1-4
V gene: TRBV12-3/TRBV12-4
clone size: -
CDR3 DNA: TGTGCCAGCAGTCACACCTCGGGGGGCCGTAATGAAAAACTGTTTTTT
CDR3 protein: CASSHTSGGRNEKLFF

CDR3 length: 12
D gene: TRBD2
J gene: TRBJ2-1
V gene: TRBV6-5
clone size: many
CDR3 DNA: TGTGCCACGGGGGGGACTAAAAATGAGCAGTTCTTC
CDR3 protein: CATGGTKNEQFF

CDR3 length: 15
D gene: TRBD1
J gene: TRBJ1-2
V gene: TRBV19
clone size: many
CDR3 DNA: TGTGCCAGTAGTAACTTTCGGGACAGGGAGGACGGCTACACCTTC
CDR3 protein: CASSNFRDREDGYTF

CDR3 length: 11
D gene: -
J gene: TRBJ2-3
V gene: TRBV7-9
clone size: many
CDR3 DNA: TGTGCCAGCAGCCGACAGGACACGCAGTATTTT
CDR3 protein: CASSRQDTQYF

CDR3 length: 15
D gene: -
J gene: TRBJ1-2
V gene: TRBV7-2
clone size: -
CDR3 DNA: TGTGCCAGCAGCTTAGCGATACGGTTAAACTATGGCTACACCTTC
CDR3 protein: CASSLAIRLNYGYTF

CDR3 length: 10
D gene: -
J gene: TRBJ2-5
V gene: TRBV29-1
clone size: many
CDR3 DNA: TGCAGCGCCGGGGGAGAGACCCAGTACTTC
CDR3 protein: CSAGGETQYF

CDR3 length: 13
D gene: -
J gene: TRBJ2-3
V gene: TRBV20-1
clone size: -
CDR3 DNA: TGCAGTGCTAGAGCTGGGACCACAGATACGCAGTATTTT
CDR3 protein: CSARAGTTDTQYF

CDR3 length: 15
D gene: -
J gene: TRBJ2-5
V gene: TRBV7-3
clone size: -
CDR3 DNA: TGTGCCAGCAGCTTAATTGCGGGGTGGCAAGAGACCCAGCACTTC
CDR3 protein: CASSLIAGWQETQHF

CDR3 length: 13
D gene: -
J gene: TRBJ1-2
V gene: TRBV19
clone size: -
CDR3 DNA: TGTGCCAGTAACGATGGGTACGACTATGGCTACACCTTC
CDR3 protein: CASNDGYDYGYTF

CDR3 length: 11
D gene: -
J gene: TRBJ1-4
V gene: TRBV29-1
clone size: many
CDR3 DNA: TGCAGCGGCTCAGAAGGAGAAAAACTGTTTTTT
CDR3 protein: CSGSEGEKLFF

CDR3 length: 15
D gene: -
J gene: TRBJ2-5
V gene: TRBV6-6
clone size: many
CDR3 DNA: TGTGCCAGCAGTCCCCGCCCCGGGCCCCAAGAGACCCAGTACTTC
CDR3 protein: CASSPRPGPQETQYF

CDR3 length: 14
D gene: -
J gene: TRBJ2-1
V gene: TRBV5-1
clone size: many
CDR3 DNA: TGCGCCAGCAGCTCGGGGGGCGGGAACAATGAGCAGTTCTTC
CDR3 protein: CASSSGGGNNEQFF